This T cell receptor beta chain was sequenced during a study of vaccination and CD4 T cells after COVID-19. Treatment reported: approximately 10-day PBMC culture with coronavirus spike peptide pools or control peptides (ViraFEST assay). This clonotype showed up just a few times. The antigen is not known. The Oncomine TCR Beta short-read assay sequenced DNA from cultured CD4+ T cells. TCRdb re-derived calls from the PCR reads in MiXCR, one entry per CDR3 protein. In the table there are 15,000 to 17,000 distinct CDR3 sequences, roughly 61% of which are singletons. Trimming removed 0 bases at V and 5 bases at J, with 10 bases between. The CDR3 totals 14 residues. The germline V gene encodes CDR1 MNHEY and CDR2 SVGAGI.

The source of this sequence is a human donor who had recovered from COVID-19. The chain uses TRBV6-5 and TRBJ1-1; D gene unclear. The sequencing input was CD4+ T cells from blood, cultured in vitro. For the CDR3, the DNA is TGTGCCAGCAGTTACTCGGACCGGAGGACTGAAGCTTTCTTT. Translating gives CASSYSDRRTEAFF.